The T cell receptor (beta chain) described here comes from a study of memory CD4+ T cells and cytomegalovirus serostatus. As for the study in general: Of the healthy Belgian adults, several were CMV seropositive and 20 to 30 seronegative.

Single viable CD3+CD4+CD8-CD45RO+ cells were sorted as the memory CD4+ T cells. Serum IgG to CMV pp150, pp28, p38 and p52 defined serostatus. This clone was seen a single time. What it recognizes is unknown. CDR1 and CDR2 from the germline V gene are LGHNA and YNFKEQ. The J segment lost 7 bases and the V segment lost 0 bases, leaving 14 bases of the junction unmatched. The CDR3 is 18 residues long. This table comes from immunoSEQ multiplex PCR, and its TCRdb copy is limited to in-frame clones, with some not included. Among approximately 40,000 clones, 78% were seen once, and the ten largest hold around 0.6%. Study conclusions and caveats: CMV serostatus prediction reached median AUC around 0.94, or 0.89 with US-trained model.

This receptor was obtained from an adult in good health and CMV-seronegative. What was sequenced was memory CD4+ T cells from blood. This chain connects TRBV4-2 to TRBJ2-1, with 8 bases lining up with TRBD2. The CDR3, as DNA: TGTGCCAGCAGCCAAGATCCCATCGGGGGGGGCCGGTCGAATGAGCAGTTCTTC. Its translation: CASSQDPIGGGRSNEQFF.